The 15 T cell receptor beta chains below were found in one sample sequenced in a study of T cells after yellow fever vaccination (dated by TCRdb to about 2019). This sample's treatment or condition label indicates: live attenuated yellow fever vaccine strain. The library was made by 5' RACE. TCRdb shows the sequencer as Illumina HiSeq 2500. The raw public reads went through TCRdb reprocessing: fastp at Q25, MiXCR clone calling, in-frame beta chains kept. Entries are consolidated by CDR3 protein sequence, retaining the most common genes and DNA. The sample profile shows a few hundred thousand distinct CDR3 sequences; more than 9% of them were found once. Around 20% of the sample belongs to the ten largest clones. The source material was PBMCs, sampled on the day of the first yellow fever vaccination. The receptors were sampled from a man between 18 and 35 years old who received the YFV17D yellow fever vaccine.

The chain is built from TRBV6-5 and TRBJ1-1, with 9 nucleotides matching TRBD1. Germline V gives CDR1 MNHEY, CDR2 SVGAGI. CDR3 length equals 14 residues. J gave up 5 bases and V 5 bases, and 6 bases lay outside the gene matches. Written as DNA, the CDR3 is TGTGCCAGCAGTAACAGGGGGCGCGGTACTGAAGCTTTCTTT. As protein: CASSNRGRGTEAFF.

This clonotype was counted ten times or more. The genes are TRBV6-5 and TRBJ2-1; D possibly corresponds to TRBD1 (6 bases). Per germline, CDR1 MNHEY and CDR2 SVGAGI. Trimming removed 7 bases at V and 4 bases at J, with 20 bases between. The CDR3 spans 16 residues. Here the CDR3 reads CASILRGTETYNEQFF. The CDR3 nucleotides are TGTGCCAGCATTTTAAGGGGGACGGAGACTTACAATGAGCAGTTCTTC.

This clonotype was seen a handful of times. The chain has TRBV13 and TRBJ2-2; no definite D call. The germline V and J ends were trimmed by 3 bases and 8 bases, with 10 bases remaining between them. The CDR3 is 13 residues long. Germline V gives CDR1 PRHDT, CDR2 FYEKMQ (reference sequence). CDR3 residues: CASSFSVEGELFF. The CDR3 DNA reads TGTGCCAGCAGCTTTTCGGTGGAAGGGGAGCTGTTTTTT.

At least ten counts were recorded for this clonotype. The chain uses TRBV3-1 and TRBJ1-1; D is possibly TRBD1 (5 bases). CDR3 size: 14 residues. Germline values: CDR1 LGHDT, CDR2 YNNKEL (reference sequence). Between the trimmed V and J ends, which lost 3 bases and 5 bases, there was a span of 13 bases. DNA for the CDR3: TGTGCCAGCAGCCATACGGGGGAGGGGACTGAAGCTTTCTTT. It codes for CASSHTGEGTEAFF.

This clonotype was counted at least ten times. The chain carries TRBV4-1 and TRBJ1-1; TRBD1 is a possible D gene (5 bases). Germline CDR1 reads MGHRA; CDR2 reads YSYEKL. V lost 4 bases and J lost 3, with 12 bases in between. The CDR3 loop spans 14 amino acids. Written as DNA, the CDR3 is TGCGCCAGCAGCCTCCGAGGGGAGGACACTGAAGCTTTCTTT. Amino acids: CASSLRGEDTEAFF.

The chain recombines TRBV29-1 with TRBJ1-5, with a tentative D call TRBD1 (6 bases). The germline V and J ends were trimmed by 6 bases and 2 bases, with 11 bases remaining between them. CDR3 size: 13 residues. Germline V gives CDR1 SQVTM, CDR2 ANQGSEA. The CDR3 loop is CSVGGGGNQPQHF. The CDR3 nucleotides are TGCAGCGTCGGAGGGGGGGGCAATCAGCCCCAGCATTTT.

The chain joins TRBV6-5 to TRBJ2-1; TRBD1 agrees at 7 bases. This CDR3 comprises 17 residues. The V gene's germline CDR1 is MNHEY and CDR2 SVGAGI. Trimming cost V 2 bases and J 3 bases; bases outside gene matches: 10. The CDR3 DNA reads as TGTGCCAGCAGTTACCGGGCGTGGGGACAGAGCTACAATGAGCAGTTCTTC. As protein: CASSYRAWGQSYNEQFF.

The chain couples TRBV20-1 to TRBJ2-7, with D possibly being TRBD1 or TRBD2 (6 bases each). Trimming removed 3 bases at V and 3 bases at J, with 15 bases between. The CDR3 is 14 amino acids. The germline gives CDR1 DFQATT, CDR2 SNEGSKA (reference sequence). CDR3: CSASIRGQSYEQYF. Here the CDR3 DNA reads TGCAGTGCTAGTATACGGGGGCAGAGCTACGAGCAGTACTTC.

This clonotype was recorded a few times. This chain links TRBV19 with TRBJ1-2; D is ambiguous. The V gene's germline CDR1 is LNHDA and CDR2 SQIVND (reference sequence). V lost 2 bases to trimming and J lost 2 bases, with 12 bases between them. The CDR3 totals 15 residues. CDR3 amino acids: CASSISQLRNYGYTF. The CDR3 coding sequence is TGTGCCAGTAGTATAAGTCAGCTACGGAACTATGGCTACACCTTC.

CDR3 nucleotides: TGTGCCAGCCACAGGGAGAACACTGAAGCTTTCTTT. It encodes CASHRENTEAFF. The chain is built from TRBV2 and TRBJ1-1, with TRBD1 as a possible D gene (6 bases). Germline V gene lookup returns CDR1 SNHLY and CDR2 FYNNEI. Trimming stripped 8 bases from V and 1 base from J, with 8 bases between. This CDR3 has 12 residues.

The chain is built from TRBV6-1 and TRBJ2-5; possibly TRBD1 for D (6 bases). The germline gives CDR1 MNHNS, CDR2 SASEGT. V was clipped by 7 bases and J by 5 bases, with 14 bases between them. CDR3 length equals 13 residues. CDR3 DNA sequence: TGTGCCAGCAAGTCGCAGGGGACGGAGACCCAGTACTTC. This codes for CASKSQGTETQYF.

This clonotype was observed a handful of times. The chain joins TRBV27 to TRBJ2-7; the D gene is possibly TRBD2 (7 bases). The CDR3 spans 16 residues. CDR1 and CDR2 from the germline V gene are MNHEY and SMNVEV (reference sequence). V was cut by 5 bases and J by 0 bases, with 17 bases left in between. DNA for the CDR3: TGTGCCAGCAGTCAACCCGGGGGGCCGGGCTCCTACGAGCAGTACGTC. It encodes CASSQPGGPGSYEQYV.

This clonotype was seen more than once but under ten times. This sequence joins TRBV4-2 and TRBJ2-3; 7 nucleotides agree with TRBD1. There are 14 residues in the CDR3. Germline CDR1 and CDR2: LGHNA and YNFKEQ. V shed 2 bases and J 6 bases; nucleotides not matched to a gene: 5. CDR3 DNA: TGTGCCAGCAGCCAACCAGGGGGAATTGATACGCAGTATTTT. Its translation: CASSQPGGIDTQYF.

This clonotype was found a few times. The chain has TRBV12-3 or TRBV12-4 and TRBJ1-6; no definite D call. The CDR3 covers 14 residues. V shed 7 bases and J shed 7 bases, with 14 bases lying between them. CDR3 nucleotides: TGTGCCAGCACCGCATGGCTTCAAAATTCACCCCTCCACTTT. Translation: CASTAWLQNSPLHF.

The V gene is TRBV25-1, the J gene TRBJ1-3; unclear D gene. Trimming stripped 5 bases from V and 0 bases from J, with 17 bases between. This CDR3 region has 17 residues. Per germline, CDR1 MGHDK and CDR2 SYGVNS. The CDR3 spells CASSSTWTGYSGNTIYF. The CDR3 region has the DNA TGTGCCAGCAGTTCTACCTGGACGGGCTACTCTGGAAACACCATATATTTT.